This T cell receptor beta chain was captured by sequencing in a study of T cells expressing NK-cell markers. Study in general: Investigators obtained TCR beta repertoires from sorted CD3+CD56+NKG2C+, CD3+CD56+NKG2C- and CD3+CD56-NKG2C+ T cells.

With UMIs, 5'RACE template switching was used to make TCR beta cDNA. TCRdb reprocessed the 5' RACE reads and stores each CDR3 protein as one record, lacking DNA. The specimen's table records 400,000 or so distinct CDR3 sequences. From germline, CDR1 is SQVTM and CDR2 ANQGSEA. The CDR3 contains 15 residues. This chain joins TRBV29-1 and TRBJ2-6. The TCR originated in a woman between 45 and 65 years old in good health. The sample was blood T cells: a sorted CD56 or NKG2C T cell subset, CD4+ or CD8+ T cells, or bulk PBMC T cells (not recorded which). The CDR3 sequence: CSVVGPSTGANVLTF.